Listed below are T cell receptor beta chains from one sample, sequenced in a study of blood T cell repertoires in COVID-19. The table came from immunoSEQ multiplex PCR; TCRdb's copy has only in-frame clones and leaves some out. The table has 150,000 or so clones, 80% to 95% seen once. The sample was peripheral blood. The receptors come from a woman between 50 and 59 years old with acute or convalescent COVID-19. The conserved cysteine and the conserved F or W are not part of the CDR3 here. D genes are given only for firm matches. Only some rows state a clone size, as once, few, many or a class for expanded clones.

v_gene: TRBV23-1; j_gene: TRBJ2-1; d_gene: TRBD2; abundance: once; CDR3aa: ASSQCGGPYNEQF
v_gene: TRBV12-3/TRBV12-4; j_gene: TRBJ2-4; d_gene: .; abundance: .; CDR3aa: ASSLGVNIQY
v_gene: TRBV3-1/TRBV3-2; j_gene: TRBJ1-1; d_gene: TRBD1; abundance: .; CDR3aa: ASSYHDRGIEAF
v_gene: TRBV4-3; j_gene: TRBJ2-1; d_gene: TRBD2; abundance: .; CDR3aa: ASSQYSPGRAFYNEQF
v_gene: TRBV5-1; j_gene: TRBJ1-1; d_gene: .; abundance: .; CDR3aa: ASSSRETEAF
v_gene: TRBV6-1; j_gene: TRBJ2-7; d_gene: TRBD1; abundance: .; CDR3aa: ASSETGTEAYEQY
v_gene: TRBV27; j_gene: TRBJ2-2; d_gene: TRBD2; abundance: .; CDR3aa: ASSLGLAGGPGDNTGELF
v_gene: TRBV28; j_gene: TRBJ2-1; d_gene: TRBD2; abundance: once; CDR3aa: ASTSGRSEQF
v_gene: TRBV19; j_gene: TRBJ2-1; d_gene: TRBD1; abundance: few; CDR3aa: ASSLHGTGGKNEQF
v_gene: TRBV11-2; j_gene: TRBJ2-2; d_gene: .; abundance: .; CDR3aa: ASTRQAQATGELF
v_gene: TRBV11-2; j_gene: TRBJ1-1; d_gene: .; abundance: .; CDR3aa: ASSEGRAVNTEAF
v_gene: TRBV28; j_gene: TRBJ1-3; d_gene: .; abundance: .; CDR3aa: ASSLTGPGNTIY
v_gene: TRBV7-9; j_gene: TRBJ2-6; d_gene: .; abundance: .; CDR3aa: ASSSLRSGANVLT
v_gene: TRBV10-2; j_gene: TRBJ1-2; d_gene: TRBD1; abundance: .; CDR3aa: ASSESRTGYGYT